One sample yielded the 26 T cell receptor beta chains listed below, sequenced in a study of vaccination and CD4 T cells after COVID-19. With the Oncomine TCR Beta short-read assay, DNA from cultured CD4+ T cells was sequenced. TCRdb passed the PCR reads through MiXCR, listing each CDR3 protein once. The sample holds approximately 16,000 distinct CDR3 sequences; less than 40% are singletons and the top ten take 20% to 25%. The antigens of these receptors remain unknown. The treatment is: approximately 9-day PBMC culture with coronavirus spike peptide pools or control peptides (ViraFEST assay). Specimen: CD4+ T cells from blood, cultured in vitro, collected before SARS-CoV-2 vaccination. Source of these receptors: a human donor who received a COVID-19 vaccine.

This clonotype has more than one count but fewer than ten. CDR3: CASSVPWDGQYLNTEAFF. The CDR3 DNA is TGTGCCAGCAGTGTACCCTGGGACGGCCAGTATCTGAACACTGAAGCTTTCTTT. The chain has TRBV6-1 and TRBJ1-1; the D gene is possibly TRBD1 (5 bases). V gave up 4 bases and J gave up 0 bases, with 21 bases separating them. Germline assignment: CDR1 MNHNS and CDR2 SASEGT. This CDR3 is 18 amino acids long.

In its sample, this clonotype was seen a few times. The genes are TRBV7-2 and TRBJ2-2; D uncertain. Germline loops: CDR1 SGHTA, CDR2 FQGNSA. Trimming shortened V by 5 bases and J by 1 base, and 8 bases separated the two germline ends. CDR3 size: 14 residues. The CDR3 region has the DNA TGTGCCAGCAGCCCGCGCCAGAACACCGGGGAGCTGTTTTTT. It is translated as CASSPRQNTGELFF.

The table lists this clonotype with a few counts. The chain couples TRBV7-2 to TRBJ2-5, with D tentatively TRBD2 (6 bases). Germline loops: CDR1 SGHTA, CDR2 FQGNSA. V lost 1 base and J 5 bases, leaving 17 bases between the germline ends. The CDR3 sequence is 16 residues long. The CDR3 region has the DNA TGTGCCAGCAGCTTAGAAGCGGGCCTCCCCAGGGAGACCCAGTACTTC. Encoded protein: CASSLEAGLPRETQYF.

A few counts support this clonotype. The rearrangement links TRBV6-1 to TRBJ1-3; TRBD1 is a possible D gene (6 bases). CDR1 is MNHNS, CDR2 SASEGT, per germline. V lost 6 bases and J 0 bases, leaving 15 bases between the germline ends. The CDR3 totals 16 residues. The CDR3 here is CASRGRQARSGNTIYF. As DNA, the CDR3 is TGTGCCAGCAGGGGGAGACAGGCCCGCTCTGGAAACACCATATATTTT.

This clonotype has more than one count but fewer than ten. The genes are TRBV15 and TRBJ1-2; a weak D match, TRBD1 (5 bases). Germline CDR1 reads LNHNV; CDR2 reads YYDKDF (reference sequence). V lost 2 bases and J lost 4, with 8 bases in between. This CDR3 is built from 13 residues. The CDR3: CATSRKQAYGYTF. The CDR3 DNA sequence: TGTGCCACCAGCAGAAAACAGGCCTATGGCTACACCTTC.

This clonotype was seen a few times. The chain combines TRBV2 with TRBJ1-5; D is uncertain. Germline V gene data show CDR1 as SNHLY and CDR2 as FYNNEI. The CDR3 sequence is 14 residues long. V gave up 1 base and J gave up 6 bases, with 10 bases separating them. DNA of the CDR3: TGTGCCAGCAGTGAAGACAGTCCAGCTCAGCCCCAGCATTTT. Amino acid sequence: CASSEDSPAQPQHF.

There are a few counts of this clonotype. The gene calls are TRBV24-1 and TRBJ1-3, with D tentatively TRBD1 (6 bases). The germline V gene has CDR1 KGHDR and CDR2 SFDVKD. V shed 9 bases and J shed 6 bases, with 11 bases lying between them. The CDR3 is made up of 12 amino acids. CDR3 loop: CATSDRENTIYF. CDR3 in DNA: TGTGCCACCTCGGACAGAGAAAACACCATATATTTT.

The chain carries TRBV21-1 and TRBJ2-7; TRBD2, the table's D call, was not compared with the DNA. TRBV21-1 is a pseudogene locus. CDR3 length: 13 amino acids. The chain's CDR3 is CASIREGGYEQYF. The CDR3 DNA is TGTGCCAGCATTCGGGAGGGGGGGTACGAGCAGTACTTC.

The chain employs TRBV4-1 and TRBJ1-2; D may be TRBD1 (5 bases). The CDR3 is 15 amino acids. V lost 0 bases and J 7 bases, leaving 15 bases between the germline ends. Germline assignment: CDR1 MGHRA and CDR2 YSYEKL. This CDR3 reads CASSQELVRASGYTF. The CDR3 DNA sequence: TGCGCCAGCAGCCAAGAGTTGGTCAGGGCAAGTGGCTACACCTTC.

J is TRBJ1-1 and V is TRBV7-2; D remains unclear. This CDR3 spans 14 amino acids. The V gene's germline CDR1 is SGHTA and CDR2 FQGNSA. V gave up 3 bases and J gave up 2 bases, with 10 bases separating them. CDR3 DNA: TGTGCCAGCAGCTTCGACGGGATAAACACTGAAGCTTTCTTT. Translating it yields CASSFDGINTEAFF.

This CDR3 is CASSSRLSGGPQETQYF. The DNA of the CDR3 is TGTGCCAGCAGTTCCCGCCTTAGCGGGGGCCCTCAAGAGACCCAGTACTTC. The V gene is TRBV12-3 or TRBV12-4, the J gene TRBJ2-5, with 9 bases identical to TRBD2. The CDR3 runs to 17 residues. V shed 4 bases and J 2 bases; nucleotides not matched to a gene: 11.

The V and J genes are TRBV19 and TRBJ1-5; 8 bases match TRBD1. V shed 3 bases and J 6 bases; nucleotides not matched to a gene: 7. CDR1 and CDR2 from the germline V gene are LNHDA and SQIVND (reference sequence). The CDR3 runs to 15 residues. This chain's CDR3 is CASSMKDRAGQPQHF. In DNA form, the CDR3 reads TGTGCCAGTAGTATGAAGGACAGGGCGGGTCAGCCCCAGCATTTT.

The sample holds a few counts of this clonotype. This sequence joins TRBV7-2 and TRBJ1-1, with D uncertain. The CDR3 is 13 amino acids. V lost 5 bases, J lost 7 bases, and 14 bases lay in between. CDR1 and CDR2 (germline): SGHTA, FQGNSA. The CDR3 is CASSHLTENEAFF. Written as DNA, the CDR3 is TGTGCCAGCAGCCATCTGACGGAAAATGAAGCTTTCTTT.

The CDR3 reads CATRGTPVSYEQYF. CDR3 coding DNA: TGTGCCACCCGAGGGACACCAGTTTCCTACGAGCAGTACTTC. The V gene is TRBV27, the J gene TRBJ2-7; maybe TRBD1 (6 bases). Germline V CDR1 and CDR2: MNHEY, SMNVEV (reference sequence). CDR3 length equals 14 residues. V was pared by 10 bases and J by 1 base, with 17 bases between.

This rearrangement joins TRBV6-4 to TRBJ2-3; D possibly matches TRBD1 or TRBD2 (5 bases each). CDR1 is MRHNA, CDR2 SNTAGT, per germline. This CDR3 contains 15 residues. The ends were cut back, 0 bases at V and 3 bases at J, with 10 bases in the middle. The CDR3 sequence is CASSDSIGATDTQYF. The CDR3 DNA sequence: TGTGCCAGCAGTGACTCGATCGGGGCAACAGATACGCAGTATTTT.

This clonotype was observed a few times. The chain employs TRBV7-2 and TRBJ1-2, with 10 bases aligning to TRBD1. Germline V gives CDR1 SGHTA, CDR2 FQGNSA. This CDR3 has 15 residues. After removal of 4 bases from V and 5 bases from J, the junction contained 7 bases not matched to a gene. CDR3 loop: CASSSRTGGIYGYTF. The CDR3 coding sequence is TGTGCCAGCAGCTCTAGGACAGGGGGGATATATGGCTACACCTTC.

The chain links TRBV7-8 to TRBJ2-6, with D perhaps matching TRBD1 (6 bases). The CDR3 is 18 amino acids. Trimming took off 4 bases at V and 0 bases at J, with 16 bases between the two ends. The germline V gene encodes CDR1 SGHVS and CDR2 FQNEAQ. The CDR3 nucleotides are TGTGCCAGCAGCTCGACTACAGGGAAGATCTCTGGGGCCAACGTCCTGACTTTC. This encodes CASSSTTGKISGANVLTF.

This chain uses TRBV20-1 with TRBJ2-7, with D hard to call. The length of the CDR3 is 13 residues. The germline V gene encodes CDR1 DFQATT and CDR2 SNEGSKA (reference sequence). V lost 4 bases and J lost 6, with 16 bases in between. For the CDR3, the DNA is TGCAGTGCTAACGATAACCGGGTACGCGAGCAGTACTTC. Translating gives CSANDNRVREQYF.

Remarks on this clonotype: Being one base from a much bigger clone, this may be a read error. The chain has TRBV20-1 and TRBJ1-2, with a weak D call TRBD1 (5 bases). CDR3 length: 12 amino acids. Germline CDR1 reads DFQATT; CDR2 reads SNEGSKA (reference sequence). CDR3 nucleotides: TGCAGTGCTGGGGGGACTCACTATGGCTGCACCTTC. It specifies CSAGGTHYGCTF.

V usage is TRBV6-1 and J usage is TRBJ2-3; 15 bases line up with TRBD2. The CDR3 has 17 amino acids. CDR1 is MNHNS and CDR2 is SASEGT in the germline V gene. V lost 6 bases to trimming and J lost 1 base; unmatched junction nucleotides: 5. This CDR3 reads CASRGLAGGRGTDTQYF. As DNA, the CDR3 is TGTGCCAGCAGAGGACTAGCGGGGGGGCGGGGCACAGATACGCAGTATTTT.

This clonotype was found a few times. The chain combines TRBV5-1 with TRBJ2-5, with 14 positions matching TRBD2. This CDR3 comprises 16 residues. V lost 4 bases to trimming and J lost 4 bases; unmatched junction nucleotides: 6. Germline values: CDR1 SGHRS, CDR2 YFSETQ. The CDR3 DNA is TGCGCCAGCAGCCCATCCGGGACTAGCGGGGGAGAGACCCAGTACTTC. Its protein is CASSPSGTSGGETQYF. Variable domain in full (rest from reference TRBV5-1 and TRBJ2-5): KAGVTQTPRYLIKTRGQQVTLSCSPISGHRSVSWYQQTPGQGLQFLFEYFSETQRNKGNFPGRFSGRQFSNSRSEMNVSTLELGDSALYLCASSPSGTSGGETQYFGPGTRLLVL.

The sample holds a few counts of this clonotype. The rearrangement links TRBV6-5 to TRBJ1-2; TRBD1 is a possible D gene (5 bases). There are 16 residues in the CDR3. Germline CDR1 reads MNHEY; CDR2 reads SVGAGI. The V and J ends lost 0 bases and 1 base respectively, with 12 bases between them. In DNA form, the CDR3 reads TGTGCCAGCAGTTACTCCCCCCGGGACCGTAACTATGGCTACACCTTC. It encodes CASSYSPRDRNYGYTF.

Only one count was recorded for this clonotype. The J gene is TRBJ1-4, the V gene TRBV7-9; tentatively, D is TRBD1 (5 bases). CDR3 length equals 15 residues. The germline gives CDR1 SEHNR, CDR2 FQNEAQ (reference sequence). V gave up 9 bases and J gave up 7 bases, with 21 bases separating them. The CDR3 loop is CASTNSPAGFEKLFF. The CDR3 nucleotides are TGTGCCAGTACCAATTCCCCGGCAGGGTTTGAAAAACTGTTTTTT.

This sequence joins TRBV29-1 and TRBJ2-3; possibly TRBD2 for D (6 bases). V gave up 7 bases and J gave up 3 bases, with 17 bases separating them. The CDR3 is made up of 14 amino acids. CDR1 and CDR2 (germline): SQVTM, ANQGSEA. CDR3 loop: CSAALGGRTDTQYF. For the CDR3, the DNA is TGCAGCGCCGCCCTGGGGGGTCGGACAGATACGCAGTATTTT.

This clonotype showed up just a few times. The V and J genes are TRBV15 and TRBJ2-5; 9 bases line up with TRBD2. V gave up 0 bases and J gave up 3 bases; unmatched junction bases: 2. CDR3 length equals 15 residues. Germline loops: CDR1 LNHNV, CDR2 YYDKDF (reference sequence). The CDR3 reads CATSRDPSGEETQYF. The CDR3 bases are TGTGCCACCAGCAGAGATCCTAGCGGGGAAGAGACCCAGTACTTC.

In its sample, this clonotype was seen a few times. J is TRBJ1-1 and V is TRBV20-1; D unclear. The germline V gene has CDR1 DFQATT and CDR2 SNEGSKA (reference sequence). The V gene lost 1 base and the J gene lost 3 bases, with 9 bases spanning the gap. The CDR3 runs 13 residues. CDR3 region: CSARARRDTEAFF. In nucleotides, the CDR3 is TGCAGTGCTAGAGCTAGGCGGGACACTGAAGCTTTCTTT.